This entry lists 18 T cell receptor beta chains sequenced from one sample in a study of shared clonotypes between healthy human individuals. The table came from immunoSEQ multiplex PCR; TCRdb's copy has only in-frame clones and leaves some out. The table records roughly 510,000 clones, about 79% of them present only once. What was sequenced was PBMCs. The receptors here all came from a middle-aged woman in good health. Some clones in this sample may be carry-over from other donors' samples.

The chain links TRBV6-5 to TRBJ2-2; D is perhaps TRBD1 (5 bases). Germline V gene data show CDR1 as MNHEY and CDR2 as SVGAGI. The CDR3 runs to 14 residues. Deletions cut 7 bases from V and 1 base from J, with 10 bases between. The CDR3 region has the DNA TGTGCCAGCACCTTAGACAGGAACACCGGGGAGCTGTTTTTT. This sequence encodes CASTLDRNTGELFF.

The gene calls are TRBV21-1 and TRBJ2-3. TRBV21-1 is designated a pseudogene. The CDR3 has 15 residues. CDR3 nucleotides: TGTGCCAGCAGCCGGATGCCAGTCATGCAAGATACGCAGTATTTT. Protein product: CASSRMPVMQDTQYF.

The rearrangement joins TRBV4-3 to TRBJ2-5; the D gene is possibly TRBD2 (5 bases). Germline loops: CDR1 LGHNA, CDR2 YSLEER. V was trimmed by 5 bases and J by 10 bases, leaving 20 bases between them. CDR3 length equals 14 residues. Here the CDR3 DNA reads TGCGCCAGCAGCACCCAACTAGAGGCGGAGTGCCAGTACTTC. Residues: CASSTQLEAECQYF.

The CDR3 loop reads CASSLGQGPRHEQYF. The CDR3, as DNA: TGTGCCAGCAGCTTAGGACAGGGGCCGCGGCACGAGCAGTACTTC. V gene TRBV7-9 combines with J gene TRBJ2-7; 8 bases map to TRBD1. CDR1 and CDR2 from the germline V gene are SEHNR and FQNEAQ (reference sequence). The CDR3 covers 15 residues. The trim removed 1 base at V and 5 bases at J, leaving 7 bases unmatched. Based on the CDR3 plus reference TRBV7-9 and TRBJ2-7, the full variable domain is DTGVSQNPRHKITKRGQNVTFRCDPISEHNRLYWYRQTLGQGPEFLTYFQNEAQLEKSRLLSDRFSAERPKGSFSTLEIQRTEQGDSAMYLCASSLGQGPRHEQYFGPGTRLTVT.

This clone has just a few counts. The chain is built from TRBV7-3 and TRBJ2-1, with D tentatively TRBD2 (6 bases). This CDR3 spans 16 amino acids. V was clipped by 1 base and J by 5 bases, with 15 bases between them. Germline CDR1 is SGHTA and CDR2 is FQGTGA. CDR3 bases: TGTGCCAGCAGCTTAAAGTCCCGGGAGTGGCACAATGAGCAGTTCTTC. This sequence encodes CASSLKSREWHNEQFF. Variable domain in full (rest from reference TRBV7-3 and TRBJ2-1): GAGVSQTPSNKVTEKGKYVELRCDPISGHTALYWYRQSLGQGPEFLIYFQGTGAADDSGLPNDRFFAVRPEGSVSTLKIQRTERGDSAVYLCASSLKSREWHNEQFFGPGTRLTVL.

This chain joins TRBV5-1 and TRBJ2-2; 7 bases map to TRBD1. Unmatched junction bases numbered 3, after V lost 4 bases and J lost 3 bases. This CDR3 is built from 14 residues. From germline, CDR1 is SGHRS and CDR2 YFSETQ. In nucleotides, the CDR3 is TGCGCCAGCAGCATCCAGGGGGACACCGGGGAGCTGTTTTTT. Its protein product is CASSIQGDTGELFF.

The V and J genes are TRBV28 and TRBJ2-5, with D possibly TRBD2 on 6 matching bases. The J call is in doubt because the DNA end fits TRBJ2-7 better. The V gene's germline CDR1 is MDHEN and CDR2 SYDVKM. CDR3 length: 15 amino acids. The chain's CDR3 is CASSPPGELTYEQYF. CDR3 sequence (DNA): TGTGCCAGCAGCCCTCCGGGGGAGTTAACCTACGAGCAGTACTTC.

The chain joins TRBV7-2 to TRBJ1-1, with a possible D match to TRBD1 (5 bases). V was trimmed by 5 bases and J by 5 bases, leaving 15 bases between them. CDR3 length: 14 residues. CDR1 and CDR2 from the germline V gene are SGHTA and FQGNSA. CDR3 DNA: TGTGCCAGCAGCCCGAGTCAGGGTAGGACTGAAGCTTTCTTT. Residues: CASSPSQGRTEAFF.

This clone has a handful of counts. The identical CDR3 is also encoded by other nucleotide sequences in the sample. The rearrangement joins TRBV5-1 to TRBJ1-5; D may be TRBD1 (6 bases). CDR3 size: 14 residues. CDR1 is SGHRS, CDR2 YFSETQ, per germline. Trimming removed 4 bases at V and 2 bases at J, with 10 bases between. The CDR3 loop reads CASSLQGGNQPQHF. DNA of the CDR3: TGCGCCAGCAGCCTACAGGGAGGCAATCAGCCCCAGCATTTT.

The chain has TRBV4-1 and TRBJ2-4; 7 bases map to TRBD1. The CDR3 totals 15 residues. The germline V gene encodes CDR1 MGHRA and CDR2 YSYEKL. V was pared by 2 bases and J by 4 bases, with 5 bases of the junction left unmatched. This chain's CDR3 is CASSQLTGAKNIQYF. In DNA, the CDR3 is TGCGCCAGCAGCCAATTAACAGGGGCTAAAAACATTCAGTACTTC.

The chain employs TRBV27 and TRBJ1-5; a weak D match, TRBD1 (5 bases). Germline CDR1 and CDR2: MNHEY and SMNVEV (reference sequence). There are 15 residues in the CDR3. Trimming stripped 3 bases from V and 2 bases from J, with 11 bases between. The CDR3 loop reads CASSFGGYRNQPQHF. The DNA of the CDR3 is TGTGCCAGCAGTTTTGGGGGGTATCGCAATCAGCCCCAGCATTTT.

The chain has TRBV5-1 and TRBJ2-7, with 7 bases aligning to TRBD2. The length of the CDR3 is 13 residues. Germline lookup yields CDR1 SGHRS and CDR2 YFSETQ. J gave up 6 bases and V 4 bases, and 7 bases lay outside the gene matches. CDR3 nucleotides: TGCGCCAGCAGCAGGACTAGTCAAAGCGAGCAGTACTTC. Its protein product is CASSRTSQSEQYF.

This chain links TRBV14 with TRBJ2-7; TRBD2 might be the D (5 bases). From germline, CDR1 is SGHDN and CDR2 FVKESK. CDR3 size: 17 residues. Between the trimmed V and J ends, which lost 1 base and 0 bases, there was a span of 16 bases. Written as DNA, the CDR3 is TGTGCCAGCAGCCAAGGTCGGGGAAAGGAGAGCTCCTACGAGCAGTACTTC. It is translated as CASSQGRGKESSYEQYF. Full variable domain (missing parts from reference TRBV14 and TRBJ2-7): EAGVTQFPSHSVIEKGQTVTLRCDPISGHDNLYWYRRVMGKEIKFLLHFVKESKQDESGMPNNRFLAERTGGTYSTLKVQPAELEDSGVYFCASSQGRGKESSYEQYFGPGTRLTVT.

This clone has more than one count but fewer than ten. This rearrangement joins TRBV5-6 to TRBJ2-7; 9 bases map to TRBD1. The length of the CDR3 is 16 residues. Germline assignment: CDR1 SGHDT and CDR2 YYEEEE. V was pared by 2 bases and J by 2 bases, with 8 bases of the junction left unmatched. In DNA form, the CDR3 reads TGTGCCAGCAGCTTCTGGGGACAGGGCGAAGCCTACGAGCAGTACTTC. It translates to CASSFWGQGEAYEQYF. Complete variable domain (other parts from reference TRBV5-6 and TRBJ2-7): DAGVTQSPTHLIKTRGQQVTLRCSPKSGHDTVSWYQQALGQGPQFIFQYYEEEERQRGNFPDRFSGHQFPNYSSELNVNALLLGDSALYLCASSFWGQGEAYEQYFGPGTRLTVT.

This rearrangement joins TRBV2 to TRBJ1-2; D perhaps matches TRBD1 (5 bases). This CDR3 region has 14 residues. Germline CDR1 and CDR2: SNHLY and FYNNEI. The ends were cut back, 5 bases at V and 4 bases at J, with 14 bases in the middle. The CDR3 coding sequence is TGTGCCAGCAGTTTAGGGGCAGGGACCTATGGCTACACCTTC. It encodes CASSLGAGTYGYTF.

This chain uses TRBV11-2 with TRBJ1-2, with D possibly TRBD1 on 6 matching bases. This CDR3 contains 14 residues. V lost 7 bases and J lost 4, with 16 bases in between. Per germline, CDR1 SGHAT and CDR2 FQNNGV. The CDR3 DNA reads TGTGCCAGCACCGTCGGGGGGCGCGTCTATGGCTACACCTTC. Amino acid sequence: CASTVGGRVYGYTF. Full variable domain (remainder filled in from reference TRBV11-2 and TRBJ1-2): EAGVAQSPRYKIIEKRQSVAFWCNPISGHATLYWYQQILGQGPKLLIQFQNNGVVDDSQLPKDRFSAERLKGVDSTLKIQPAKLEDSAVYLCASTVGGRVYGYTFGSGTRLTVV.

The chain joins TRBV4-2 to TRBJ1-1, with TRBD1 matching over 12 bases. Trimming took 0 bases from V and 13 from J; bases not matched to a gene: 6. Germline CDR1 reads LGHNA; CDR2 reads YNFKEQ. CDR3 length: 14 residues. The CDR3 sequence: CASSQDPGQGAIFF. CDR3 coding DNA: TGTGCCAGCAGCCAAGATCCGGGACAGGGGGCTATTTTCTTT.

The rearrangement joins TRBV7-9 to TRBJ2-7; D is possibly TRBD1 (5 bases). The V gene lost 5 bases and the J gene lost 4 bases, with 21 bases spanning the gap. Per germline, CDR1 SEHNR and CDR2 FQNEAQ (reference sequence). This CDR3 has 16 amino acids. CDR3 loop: CASSLPSRTDKYEQYF. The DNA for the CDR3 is TGTGCCAGCAGCCTCCCCTCCAGGACGGACAAATACGAGCAGTACTTC. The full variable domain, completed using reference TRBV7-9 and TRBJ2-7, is DTGVSQNPRHKITKRGQNVTFRCDPISEHNRLYWYRQTLGQGPEFLTYFQNEAQLEKSRLLSDRFSAERPKGSFSTLEIQRTEQGDSAMYLCASSLPSRTDKYEQYFGPGTRLTVT.